The 22 T cell receptor beta chains below come from one sample, sequenced in a study of shared clonotypes between healthy human individuals. The table came from immunoSEQ multiplex PCR; TCRdb's copy has only in-frame clones and leaves some out. The sample shows some 2,500,000 clones, roughly 92% of them seen only once. The sample comprised naive CD4+ T cells from PBMCs. The sample's subset: CD45RA+ positively selected. The receptor source for this set is a man aged 18 to 30 in good health. Some clones in this sample may be carry-over from other donors' samples.

The V gene is TRBV28, the J gene TRBJ2-7; D is perhaps TRBD1 (6 bases). This CDR3 spans 17 amino acids. Trimming took 2 bases from V and 2 from J, leaving 19 bases between them. Germline-derived CDR1 and CDR2 are MDHEN and SYDVKM. In DNA, the CDR3 is TGTGCCAGCAGTTTAAGTGGTTGGACAGCTGCTGCCTACGAGCAGTACTTC. Protein product: CASSLSGWTAAAYEQYF. Together with reference TRBV28 and TRBJ2-7, the CDR3 gives the full variable domain: DVKVTQSSRYLVKRTGEKVFLECVQDMDHENMFWYRQDPGLGLRLIYFSYDVKMKEKGDIPEGYSVSREKKERFSLILESASTNQTSMYLCASSLSGWTAAAYEQYFGPGTRLTVT.

The chain combines TRBV6-5 with TRBJ1-4; 8 bases are shared with TRBD1. CDR1 is MNHEY, CDR2 SVGAGI, per germline. The CDR3 length is 15 residues. V shed 6 bases, J shed 4 bases, and the junction held 7 bases outside the gene matches. CDR3 coding DNA: TGTGCCAGCAGAAGGACAGGGCAGTATAATGAAAAACTGTTTTTT. Its translation: CASRRTGQYNEKLFF.

This clone occurred a few times. V and J are TRBV6-1 and TRBJ1-1; 7 positions agree with TRBD1. Germline trimming cut 5 bases from V and 4 bases from J; bases unmatched to any gene: 10. CDR3 length equals 15 residues. Germline V lookup: CDR1 MNHNS, CDR2 SASEGT. The CDR3 sequence: CASSIRTGSLTEAFF. In DNA, the CDR3 is TGTGCCAGCAGTATCCGGACAGGATCCCTCACTGAAGCTTTCTTT.

CDR3 protein: CACLPLTDTQYF. The CDR3 bases are TGTGCCTGCCTCCCCCTAACAGATACGCAGTATTTT. V gene TRBV30 combines with J gene TRBJ2-3; no clear D gene. The CDR3 totals 12 residues. V was clipped by 6 bases and J by 3 bases, with 10 bases between them. Germline assignment: CDR1 GTSNPN and CDR2 SVGIG (reference sequence).

The chain is built from TRBV7-8 and TRBJ2-2; D is unclear. CDR3 length equals 17 residues. Germline CDR1 is SGHVS and CDR2 is FQNEAQ. Trimming left V 6 bases short and J 0 bases short, with 17 bases between. The CDR3 sequence: CASSPRTVGANTGELFF. As DNA, the CDR3 is TGTGCCAGCAGTCCCCGTACTGTAGGTGCGAACACCGGGGAGCTGTTTTTT. The full variable domain, its missing parts supplied by reference TRBV7-8 and TRBJ2-2, is GAGVSQSPRYKVAKRGQDVALRCDPISGHVSLFWYQQALGQGPEFLTYFQNEAQLDKSGLPSDRFFAERPEGSVSTLKIQRTQQEDSAVYLCASSPRTVGANTGELFFGEGSRLTVL.

The rearrangement uses TRBV7-2 and TRBJ2-7; tentatively, D is TRBD1 or TRBD2 (5 bases each). Germline CDR1 SGHTA, CDR2 FQGNSA. The germline V and J ends were trimmed by 4 bases and 1 base, with 8 bases remaining between them. The CDR3 is 13 residues long. The CDR3 spells CASSSGPSYEQYF. CDR3 DNA sequence: TGTGCCAGCAGCTCGGGACCATCCTACGAGCAGTACTTC. The whole variable domain, remainder taken from reference TRBV7-2 and TRBJ2-7, is GAGVSQSPSNKVTEKGKDVELRCDPISGHTALYWYRQSLGQGLEFLIYFQGNSAPDKSGLPSDRFSAERTGGSVSTLTIQRTQQEDSAVYLCASSSGPSYEQYFGPGTRLTVT.

In this sample, this clone turned up once. This chain joins TRBV25-1 and TRBJ2-5; D not certain. V lost 5 bases to trimming and J lost 0 bases, with 7 bases between them. There are 13 residues in the CDR3. Germline V gene data show CDR1 as MGHDK and CDR2 as SYGVNS. The CDR3 DNA sequence: TGTGCCAGCAGTTTAACAGACCAAGAGACCCAGTACTTC. Translated: CASSLTDQETQYF.

The chain uses TRBV7-9 and TRBJ2-3; 8 bases are a match to TRBD2. The V and J ends lost 5 bases and 6 bases, in that order; junction bases with no gene match: 7. From germline, CDR1 is SEHNR and CDR2 FQNEAQ (reference sequence). The length of the CDR3 is 14 residues. The CDR3 protein is CASSPAGGSDTQYF. The CDR3 DNA follows: TGTGCCAGCAGCCCGGCGGGAGGTTCGGATACGCAGTATTTT.

The chain links TRBV11-2 to TRBJ2-7; 9 bases line up with TRBD2. The germline V gene encodes CDR1 SGHAT and CDR2 FQNNGV. CDR3 length: 15 residues. Trimming at V came to 5 bases and at J to 2 bases, leaving 7 bases not matched to a gene. This CDR3 reads CASSNPRGGTYEQYF. CDR3 in DNA: TGTGCCAGCAGCAACCCGCGGGGGGGGACCTACGAGCAGTACTTC.

Notes on this clone: In the same sample, other DNA sequences code for this CDR3. V and J are TRBV18 and TRBJ2-1; 7 bases line up with TRBD1. The V segment lost 3 bases and the J segment 8 bases; nucleotides outside the gene matches: 4. The CDR3 is 13 residues long. The germline gives CDR1 KGHSH, CDR2 LQKENI. DNA for the CDR3: TGTGCCAGCTCACCCCCAGGGGGTTATGAGCAGTTCTTC. Residues: CASSPPGGYEQFF.

The J gene is TRBJ1-5, the V gene TRBV5-6, with TRBD1 matching over 9 bases. The trim removed 5 bases at V and 2 bases at J, leaving 8 bases unmatched. The CDR3 is 16 residues long. The V gene's germline CDR1 is SGHDT and CDR2 YYEEEE. This CDR3 reads CASSFRQGVGNQPQHF. The CDR3 DNA sequence: TGTGCCAGCAGTTTTAGACAGGGGGTCGGCAATCAGCCCCAGCATTTT.

This chain connects TRBV13 to TRBJ1-1, with TRBD1 matching over 10 bases. The trim removed 5 bases at V and 5 bases at J, leaving 8 bases unmatched. Germline loops: CDR1 PRHDT, CDR2 FYEKMQ (reference sequence). The CDR3 runs to 15 residues. CDR3 loop: CASSLTGQGRTEAFF. CDR3 bases: TGTGCCAGCAGCCTAACGGGACAGGGGAGGACTGAAGCTTTCTTT.

The V and J genes are TRBV7-9 and TRBJ1-1; D ambiguous. CDR1 is SEHNR, CDR2 FQNEAQ, per germline (reference sequence). CDR3 length: 15 amino acids. V was clipped by 1 base and J by 3 bases, with 12 bases between them. This CDR3 is CASSLVPSRDTEAFF. The CDR3 coding sequence is TGTGCCAGCAGCTTAGTTCCCTCTCGGGACACTGAAGCTTTCTTT.

The chain links TRBV19 to TRBJ1-1; a weak D match, TRBD1 (5 bases). Trimming shortened V by 1 base and J by 5 bases, and 8 bases separated the two germline ends. CDR3 length: 13 residues. Looked up from germline, CDR1 is LNHDA and CDR2 is SQIVND (reference sequence). DNA of the CDR3: TGTGCCAGTAGTATAGGCAGGGCAACTGAAGCTTTCTTT. Amino acids: CASSIGRATEAFF.

The chain carries TRBV4-1 and TRBJ1-3; tentative D call: TRBD1 (5 bases). Germline assignment: CDR1 MGHRA and CDR2 YSYEKL. This CDR3 has 17 residues. The ends were cut back, 0 bases at V and 4 bases at J, with 16 bases in the middle. CDR3 residues: CASSQESPGPGGNTIYF. In DNA, the CDR3 is TGCGCCAGCAGCCAAGAATCTCCAGGGCCGGGGGGAAACACCATATATTTT.

This rearrangement joins TRBV5-1 to TRBJ2-4; D call uncertain. V was clipped by 0 bases and J by 6 bases, with 10 bases between them. Germline CDR1 reads SGHRS; CDR2 reads YFSETQ. The CDR3 length is 14 residues. The CDR3 spells CASSLADEGNIQYF. The CDR3 bases are TGCGCCAGCAGCTTGGCCGACGAAGGAAACATTCAGTACTTC.

The chain carries TRBV6-5 and TRBJ1-4; D remains unclear. V was shortened by 0 bases and J by 5 bases, with 13 bases between the two germline ends. The CDR3 spans 16 residues. Germline values: CDR1 MNHEY, CDR2 SVGAGI. CDR3: CASSYSSEGPNEKLFF. The CDR3 bases are TGTGCCAGCAGTTACTCGAGTGAGGGCCCCAATGAAAAACTGTTTTTT.

The chain is built from TRBV7-2 and TRBJ1-4, with a possible D match to TRBD1 (5 bases). The V gene's germline CDR1 is SGHTA and CDR2 FQGNSA. There are 16 residues in the CDR3. V was shortened by 1 base and J by 5 bases, with 14 bases between the two germline ends. The CDR3: CASSLGRGGLNEKLFF. As DNA, the CDR3 is TGTGCCAGCAGCTTAGGCCGGGGGGGTCTCAATGAAAAACTGTTTTTT.

The CDR3 loop reads CAIRGGTSGLNTGELFF. The CDR3 coding sequence is TGTGCCATCAGGGGAGGGACTAGCGGCCTCAACACCGGGGAGCTGTTTTTT. The rearrangement joins TRBV10-3 to TRBJ2-2; 11 positions agree with TRBD2. The CDR3 runs to 17 residues. The V gene's germline CDR1 is ENHRY and CDR2 SYGVKD. The trim removed 6 bases at V and 2 bases at J, leaving 8 bases unmatched.

V gene TRBV7-9 combines with J gene TRBJ2-6, with 7 bases fitting TRBD2. Germline values: CDR1 SEHNR, CDR2 FQNEAQ (reference sequence). This CDR3 has 17 residues. J gave up 2 bases and V 2 bases, and 6 bases lay outside the gene matches. CDR3 DNA sequence: TGTGCCAGCAGCTTACCCGAGGGGAGGGCTGGGGCCAACGTCCTGACTTTC. Protein product: CASSLPEGRAGANVLTF.

V gene TRBV18 combines with J gene TRBJ2-5; 9 nucleotides match TRBD1. This CDR3 comprises 18 residues. Germline V gene sequence: CDR1 KGHSH, CDR2 LQKENI. After removal of 5 bases from V and 4 bases from J, the junction contained 17 bases not matched to a gene. DNA for the CDR3: TGTGCCAGCTCATCTTACAGGGGGCGGTCAACCGGGACAGAGACCCAGTACTTC. As protein: CASSSYRGRSTGTETQYF.

This chain uses TRBV4-1 with TRBJ2-3; D gene unclear. The CDR3 has 14 residues. V was pared by 4 bases and J by 2 bases, with 10 bases between. From germline, CDR1 is MGHRA and CDR2 YSYEKL. CDR3 in amino acids: CASSRGSFTDTQYF. In DNA form, the CDR3 reads TGCGCCAGCAGCCGTGGGTCTTTCACAGATACGCAGTATTTT.